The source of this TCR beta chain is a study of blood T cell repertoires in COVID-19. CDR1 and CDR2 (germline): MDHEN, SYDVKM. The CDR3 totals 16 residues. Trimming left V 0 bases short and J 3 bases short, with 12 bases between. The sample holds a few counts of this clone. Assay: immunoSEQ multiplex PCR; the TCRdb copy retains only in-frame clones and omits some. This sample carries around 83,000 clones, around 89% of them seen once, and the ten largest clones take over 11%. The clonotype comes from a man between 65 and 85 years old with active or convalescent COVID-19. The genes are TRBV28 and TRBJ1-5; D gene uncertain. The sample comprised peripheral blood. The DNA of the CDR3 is TGTGCCAGCAGTTTATGGGGAGGGCAGCTCAATCAGCCCCAGCATTTT. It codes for CASSLWGGQLNQPQHF.